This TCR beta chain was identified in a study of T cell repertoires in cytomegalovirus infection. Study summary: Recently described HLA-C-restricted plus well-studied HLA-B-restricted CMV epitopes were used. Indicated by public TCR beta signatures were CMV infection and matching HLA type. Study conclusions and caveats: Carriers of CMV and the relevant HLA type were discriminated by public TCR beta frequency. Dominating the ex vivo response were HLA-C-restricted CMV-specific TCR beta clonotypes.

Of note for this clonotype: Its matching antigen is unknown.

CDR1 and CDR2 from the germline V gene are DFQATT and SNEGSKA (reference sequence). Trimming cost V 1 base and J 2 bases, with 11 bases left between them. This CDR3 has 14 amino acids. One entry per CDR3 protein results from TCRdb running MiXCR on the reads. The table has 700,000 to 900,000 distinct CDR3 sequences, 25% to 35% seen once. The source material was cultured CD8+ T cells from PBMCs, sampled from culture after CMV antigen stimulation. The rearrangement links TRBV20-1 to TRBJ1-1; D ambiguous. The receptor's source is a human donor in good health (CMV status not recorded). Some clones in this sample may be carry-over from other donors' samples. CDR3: CSARGAAENTEAFF. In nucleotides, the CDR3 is TGCAGTGCTAGAGGGGCGGCCGAAAACACTGAAGCTTTCTTT.